These T cell receptor beta chains were read from a single sample in a study of cytomegalovirus exposure and HLA in healthy donors. The repertoire was sequenced with immunoSEQ multiplex PCR; TCRdb's copy has only in-frame clones and lacks some. The data hold around 60,000 clones, with roughly nine tenths observed a single time. Specimen: PBMCs. These receptors all stem from a woman aged 18-29 years in good health and CMV-seronegative. Both conserved end residues are part of each CDR3. The D gene is left open where the match is weak. A clone size is listed for some rows: how often the clone was seen (once, few, many), or a class if it is expanded.

D	V	size	J	DNA	CDR3
TRBD2	TRBV9	-	TRBJ2-7	TGTGCCAGCAGCCCCCGGAGCGGGGATAGTATCTACGAGCAGTACTTC	CASSPRSGDSIYEQYF
-	TRBV7-9	-	TRBJ2-7	TGTGCCAGCAGCTTAGACCAGGGCAGGGCGGAAGAGCAGTACTTC	CASSLDQGRAEEQYF
TRBD1	TRBV2	-	TRBJ2-1	TGTGCCAGCAGTGTTGAACAGGGGTACAATGAGCAGTTCTTC	CASSVEQGYNEQFF
-	TRBV10-3	-	TRBJ2-1	TGTGCCATCAGTGAGCCGAGGAGGGGTAGCTCCTACAATGAGCAGTTCTTC	CAISEPRRGSSYNEQFF
TRBD1	TRBV7-7	-	TRBJ2-7	TGTGCTAGCAGCTTACGGACAGGGGGCGAGCAGTACTTC	CASSLRTGGEQYF
-	TRBV5-6	once	TRBJ2-1	TGTGCCAGCAGCTTGGCGCGGAATGAGCAGTTCTTC	CASSLARNEQFF
TRBD1	TRBV19	-	TRBJ2-3	TGTGCCAGTAGTATCCCGGGACAGAGCACAGATACGCAGTATTTT	CASSIPGQSTDTQYF
-	TRBV6-5	-	TRBJ1-1	TGTGCCAGCAGGACACAGGTGAACACTGAAGCTTTCTTT	CASRTQVNTEAFF
-	TRBV13	-	TRBJ1-2	TGTGCCAGCAGCCAAGCGCCCGGACAGATCCTGATCGGGGGCTACACCTTC	CASSQAPGQILIGGYTF
TRBD1	TRBV6-6	-	TRBJ2-7	TGTGCCAGCAGCCCCCGGACAGGGGGCGAGCAGTACTTC	CASSPRTGGEQYF
TRBD1	TRBV7-2	-	TRBJ1-2	TGTGCCAGCAGCCCGACAGGGGGGGCTTTCTATGGCTACACCTTC	CASSPTGGAFYGYTF
-	TRBV14	-	TRBJ2-5	TGTGCCAGCAGCCAAGATGACCAGCGAGGCTTCCAAGAGACCCAGTACTTC	CASSQDDQRGFQETQYF
-	TRBV19	-	TRBJ2-7	TGTGCCAGTAGTATTGGTAGGGGAGAGCAGTACTTC	CASSIGRGEQYF
-	TRBV2	-	TRBJ1-1	TGTGCCAGCAGTGACCCCCGGGGATCGGGGAACACTGAAGCTTTCTTT	CASSDPRGSGNTEAFF
TRBD1	TRBV7-8	-	TRBJ2-5	TGTGCCAGCACCGGACAGGCAGAGACCCAGTACTTC	CASTGQAETQYF
TRBD2	TRBV2	-	TRBJ2-7	TGTGCCAGCTCGGGAGGGCTAGAGTACTACGAGCAGTACTTC	CASSGGLEYYEQYF
TRBD1	TRBV2	-	TRBJ2-7	TGTGCCAGCTTAGTCGGGACAGCCCTTGCGCAGTACTTC	CASLVGTALAQYF
-	TRBV5-5	-	TRBJ1-2	TGTGCCAGCAGCCAAGACAGATTACTCAACTATGGCTACACCTTC	CASSQDRLLNYGYTF
-	TRBV12-1	once	TRBJ2-7	TGTGCCAGCAGCCAGAAGGGGCACGGCCCCTACGAGCAGTACTTC	CASSQKGHGPYEQYF
-	TRBV27	once	TRBJ2-3	TGTGCCAGCAGTTCTCCGGGTCGTCTGAGCACAGATACGCAGTATTTT	CASSSPGRLSTDTQYF
-	TRBV9	-	TRBJ1-1	TGTGCCAGCAGCGATGCTCCAGGATACCCGAACACTGAAGCTTTCTTT	CASSDAPGYPNTEAFF
-	TRBV4-2	-	TRBJ2-5	TGTGCCAGCAGCCCAAGTTCGGGAGTGCGGCAAGAGACCCAGTACTTC	CASSPSSGVRQETQYF
-	TRBV28	-	TRBJ2-7	TGTGCCAGCAGCCACAGGTATAGCCCCTACGAGCAGTACTTC	CASSHRYSPYEQYF
-	TRBV28	-	TRBJ1-6	TGTGCCAGCAGTGCCCTGGACAGAGTAGCATCACCCCTCCACTTT	CASSALDRVASPLHF
TRBD1	TRBV7-8	-	TRBJ2-5	TGTGCCAGCAGCTTGGGACAGGGAGTGCGGGAGACCCAGTACTTC	CASSLGQGVRETQYF
-	TRBV6-5	-	TRBJ1-2	TGTGCCAGCAGCATCTCAGGGGCAGAAGGCTACACCTTC	CASSISGAEGYTF
-	TRBV5-1	-	TRBJ2-3	TGCGCCAGCAGCTCCCCCCCAACAGATACGCAGTATTTT	CASSSPPTDTQYF
-	TRBV2	-	TRBJ2-2	TGTGCCAGCAGTGCGGGTCGAAATACCGGGGAGCTGTTTTTT	CASSAGRNTGELFF
-	TRBV11-3	-	TRBJ1-6	TGTGCCAGCAGCTTAGGACAGATTAGCTCCTATAATTCACCCCTCCACTTT	CASSLGQISSYNSPLHF
-	TRBV5-1	-	TRBJ1-1	TGCGCTACGCGCCAGGGCGGAACCATGAACACTGAAGCTTTCTTT	CATRQGGTMNTEAFF
TRBD2	TRBV28	-	TRBJ2-7	TGTGCCAGCAGTTTTGACGGGTATGGCGGGAGGGCCTCCTACGAGCAGTACTTC	CASSFDGYGGRASYEQYF
TRBD2	TRBV6-1	-	TRBJ2-6	TGTGCCAGCAGTGGGGGTGCGGGGGGCTCTGGGGCCAACGTCCTGACTTTC	CASSGGAGGSGANVLTF
TRBD2	TRBV5-1	-	TRBJ2-7	TGCGCCAGCAGCTTGGGAGCGGGAAACGAGCAGTACTTC	CASSLGAGNEQYF
TRBD2	TRBV5-1	-	TRBJ2-1	TGCGCCAGCAGCTCGGAGCGGGGGAGCTCCTACAATGAGCAGTTCTTC	CASSSERGSSYNEQFF
TRBD1	TRBV6-4	-	TRBJ1-5	TGTGCCAGCGATTCCGCCGGGACAGGGGATCAGCCCCAGCATTTT	CASDSAGTGDQPQHF
-	TRBV10-3	-	TRBJ1-5	TGTGCCATCAACAGACAGATAAATCAGCCCCAGCATTTT	CAINRQINQPQHF
TRBD2	TRBV27	-	TRBJ2-1	TGTGCCAGCAGTTTAGTGCCGAGCGGGAGCAATGAGCAGTTCTTC	CASSLVPSGSNEQFF
TRBD1	TRBV28	few	TRBJ2-1	TGTGCCAGCAGTGAACCGGGACAGGGTTTCTCCTACAATGAGCAGTTCTTC	CASSEPGQGFSYNEQFF
TRBD1	TRBV6-1	-	TRBJ2-5	TGTGCCAGCAGTCAACCCGGGACAGGGGAAGAGACCCAGTACTTC	CASSQPGTGEETQYF
-	TRBV27	-	TRBJ1-1	TGTGCCAGCAGTTTATCGACCGGGAAGAACACTGAAGCTTTCTTT	CASSLSTGKNTEAFF
-	TRBV19	-	TRBJ1-5	TGTGCCAGTAGTATAGGTGGAGGCGGTCAGCCCCAGCATTTT	CASSIGGGGQPQHF
-	TRBV6-5	-	TRBJ1-1	TGTGCCAGCAGTGCGACAGAGAACACTGAAGCTTTCTTT	CASSATENTEAFF
-	TRBV6-5	-	TRBJ2-7	TGTGCCAGCAGCGGGGGGCAGAGCTCCTACGAGCAGTACTTC	CASSGGQSSYEQYF
-	TRBV5-1	once	TRBJ1-5	TGCGCCAGCAGCTTGGGGGACATTAATCAGCCCCAGCATTTT	CASSLGDINQPQHF
-	TRBV6-6	-	TRBJ2-7	TGTGCCAGCAGTTACTCCGTGTACGAGCAGTACTTC	CASSYSVYEQYF
TRBD2	TRBV5-3	-	TRBJ2-1	TGTGCCAGAAGCTTCGGCACTAGCGGGAGGGGGGAGCAGTTCTTC	CARSFGTSGRGEQFF